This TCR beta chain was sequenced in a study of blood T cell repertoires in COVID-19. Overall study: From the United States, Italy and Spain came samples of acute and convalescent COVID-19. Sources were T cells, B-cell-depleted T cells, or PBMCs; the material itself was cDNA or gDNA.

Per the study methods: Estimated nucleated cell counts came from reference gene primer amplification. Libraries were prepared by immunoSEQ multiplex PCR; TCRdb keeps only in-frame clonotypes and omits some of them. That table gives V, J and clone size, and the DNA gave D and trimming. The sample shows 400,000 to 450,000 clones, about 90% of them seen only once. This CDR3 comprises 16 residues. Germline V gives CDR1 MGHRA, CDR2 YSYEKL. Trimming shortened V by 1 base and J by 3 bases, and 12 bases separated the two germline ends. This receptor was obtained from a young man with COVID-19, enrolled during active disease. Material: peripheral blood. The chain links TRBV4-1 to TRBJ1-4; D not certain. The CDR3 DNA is TGCGCCAGCAGCCAAGGGGAAGGGAGAGCTAATGAAAAACTGTTTTTT. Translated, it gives CASSQGEGRANEKLFF.